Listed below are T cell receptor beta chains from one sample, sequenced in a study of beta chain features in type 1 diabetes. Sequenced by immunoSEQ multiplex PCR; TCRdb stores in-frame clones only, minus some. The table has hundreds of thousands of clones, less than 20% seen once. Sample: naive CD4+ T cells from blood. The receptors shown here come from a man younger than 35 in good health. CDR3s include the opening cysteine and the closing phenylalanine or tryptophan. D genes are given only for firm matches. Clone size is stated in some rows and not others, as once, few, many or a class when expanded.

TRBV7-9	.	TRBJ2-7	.	CASSPEGQGSQGKQYF	TGTGCCAGCAGCCCAGAGGGCCAGGGTAGCCAGGGAAAGCAGTACTTC
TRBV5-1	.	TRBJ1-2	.	CASSLEEANYGYTF	TGCGCCAGCAGCTTGGAGGAGGCTAACTATGGCTACACCTTC
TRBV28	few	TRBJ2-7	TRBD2	CASRSAGPSYEQYF	TGTGCCAGCAGGTCAGCGGGGCCGTCCTACGAGCAGTACTTC
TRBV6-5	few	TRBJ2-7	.	CASSYSKFDTPYF	TGTGCCAGCAGTTACTCGAAGTTCGATACCCCGTACTTC
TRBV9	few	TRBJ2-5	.	CASSVADGRGETQYF	TGTGCCAGCAGCGTAGCCGACGGTCGGGGGGAGACCCAGTACTTC
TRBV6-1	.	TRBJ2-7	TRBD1	CASSRTGTGYEQYF	TGTGCCAGCAGCCGAACCGGGACAGGCTACGAGCAGTACTTC
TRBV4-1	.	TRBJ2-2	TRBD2	CASSQDPAGAVANTGELFF	TGCGCCAGCAGCCAAGACCCAGCGGGGGCCGTCGCGAACACCGGGGAGCTGTTTTTT
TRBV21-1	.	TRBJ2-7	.	CASSALKSGGTGEQYF	TGTGCCAGCAGCGCCTTGAAAAGCGGGGGGACAGGCGAGCAGTACTTC
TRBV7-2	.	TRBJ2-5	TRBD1	CASSARRQGETQYF	TGTGCCAGCAGCGCCCGACGACAGGGAGAGACCCAGTACTTC
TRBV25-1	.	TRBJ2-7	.	CASSARDGYEQYF	TGTGCCAGCAGCGCCCGGGACGGCTACGAGCAGTACTTC
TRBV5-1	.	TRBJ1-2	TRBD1	CASSLGVIRTGYGYTF	TGCGCCAGCAGCTTGGGGGTGATCCGGACAGGGTATGGCTACACCTTC
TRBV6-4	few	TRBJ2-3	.	CASSENGGGFTDTQYF	TGTGCCAGCAGTGAGAACGGAGGGGGCTTCACAGATACGCAGTATTTT
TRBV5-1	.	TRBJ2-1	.	CASSFAQNEQFF	TGCGCCAGCAGCTTCGCGCAGAATGAGCAGTTCTTC
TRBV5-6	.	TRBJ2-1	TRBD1	CASSIRTGAYNEQFF	TGTGCCAGCAGCATAAGGACAGGGGCCTACAATGAGCAGTTCTTC
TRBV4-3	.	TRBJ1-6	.	CASSQEPRGFNSPLHF	TGCGCCAGCAGCCAAGAACCCCGGGGCTTTAATTCACCCCTCCACTTT
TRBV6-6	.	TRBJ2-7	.	CASSYYQGSSYEQYF	TGTGCCAGCAGTTACTACCAGGGGAGTTCCTACGAGCAGTACTTC
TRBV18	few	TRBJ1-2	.	CASSPVEGVGYGYTF	TGTGCCAGCTCACCGGTCGAGGGAGTGGGATATGGCTACACCTTC
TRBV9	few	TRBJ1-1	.	CASAGPYPTEAFF	TGTGCCAGCGCCGGGCCCTACCCCACTGAAGCTTTCTTT
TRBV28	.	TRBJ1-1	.	CASSLGRGGTTEAFF	TGTGCCAGCAGTTTAGGAAGGGGAGGAACGACTGAAGCTTTCTTT
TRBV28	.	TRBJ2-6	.	CASRNSGANVLTF	TGTGCCAGCAGGAATAGTGGGGCCAACGTCCTGACTTTC
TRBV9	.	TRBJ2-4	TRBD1	CASSVDWGQRGNIQYF	TGTGCCAGCAGCGTAGATTGGGGACAGCGAGGAAACATTCAGTACTTC
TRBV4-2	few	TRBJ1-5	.	CASSQDIQGGQPQHF	TGTGCCAGCAGCCAAGATATACAGGGAGGTCAGCCCCAGCATTTT
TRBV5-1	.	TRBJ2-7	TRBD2	CASSSGTSVREQYF	TGCGCCAGCAGCTCCGGGACTAGCGTCCGCGAGCAGTACTTC
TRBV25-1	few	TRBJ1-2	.	CASSEQGLGYTF	TGTGCCAGCAGTGAACAGGGGTTGGGCTACACCTTC
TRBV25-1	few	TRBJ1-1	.	CASRDTGQGTEAFF	TGTGCCAGCAGGGACACAGGGCAGGGCACTGAAGCTTTCTTT
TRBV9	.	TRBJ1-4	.	CASRRDATNEKLFF	TGTGCCAGCAGAAGGGATGCAACTAATGAAAAACTGTTTTTT
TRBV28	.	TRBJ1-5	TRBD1	CASSLRTGGNQPQHF	TGTGCCAGCAGTTTAAGGACAGGGGGCAATCAGCCCCAGCATTTT
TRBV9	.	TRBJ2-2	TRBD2	CASSVLLGTGGTGELFF	TGTGCCAGCAGCGTACTCCTCGGGACCGGGGGGACCGGGGAGCTGTTTTTT
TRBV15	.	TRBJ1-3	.	CATSRDPGNTIYF	TGTGCCACCAGCAGAGATCCTGGAAACACCATATATTTT
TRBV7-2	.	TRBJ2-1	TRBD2	CASRLAGGPFYEQFF	TGTGCCAGCAGACTAGCGGGGGGGCCGTTTTATGAGCAGTTCTTC
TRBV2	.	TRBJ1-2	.	CASGTQGWNYGYTF	TGTGCCAGCGGAACACAGGGTTGGAACTATGGCTACACCTTC
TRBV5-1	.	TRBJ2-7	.	CASAPQDWAWGEQYF	TGCGCCAGCGCCCCCCAGGACTGGGCATGGGGCGAGCAGTACTTC
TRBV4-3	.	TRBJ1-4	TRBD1	CASSQRVSPGTGGRGEKLFF	TGCGCCAGCAGCCAAAGGGTTAGTCCCGGGACAGGGGGCCGGGGCGAAAAACTGTTTTTT
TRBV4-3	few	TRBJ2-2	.	CAMKGGHPLELFF	TGCGCCATGAAGGGGGGACACCCTCTGGAGCTGTTTTTT
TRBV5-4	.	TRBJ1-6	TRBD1	CASSLGGQVRKPLHF	TGTGCCAGCAGCTTGGGAGGACAGGTTAGGAAGCCCCTCCACTTT
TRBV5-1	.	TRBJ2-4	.	CASSRGTTDIQYF	TGCGCCAGCAGCAGGGGGACTACGGACATTCAGTACTTC
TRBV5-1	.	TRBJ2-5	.	CASSLASQETQYF	TGCGCCAGCAGCTTGGCCAGCCAAGAGACCCAGTACTTC
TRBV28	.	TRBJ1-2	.	CASSLRQVGYTF	TGTGCCAGCAGTTTAAGACAAGTTGGCTACACCTTC
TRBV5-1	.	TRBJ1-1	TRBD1	CASSFHPTGVNTEAFF	TGCGCCAGCAGCTTCCACCCGACAGGGGTGAACACTGAAGCTTTCTTT
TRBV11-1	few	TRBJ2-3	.	CASTQGTDTQYF	TGTGCCAGCACACAGGGCACAGATACGCAGTATTTT
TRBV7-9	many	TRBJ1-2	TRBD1	CASSLGTVGGYTF	TGTGCCAGCAGCCTCGGGACAGTCGGTGGCTACACCTTC